What follows are 2 T cell receptor beta chains derived from one specimen sequenced in a study of T cell responses to AZD1222 COVID-19 vaccine. The protocol was immunoSEQ multiplex PCR, while the TCRdb copy is restricted to in-frame clones and leaves out a portion. The data contain tens of thousands of clones, more than 60% of them singletons. The sequencing used peripheral blood, collected on day 0 of MenACWY control vaccination. The receptor set was obtained from an adult in good health.

The chain links TRBV6-5 to TRBJ2-2; 9 bases line up with TRBD1. CDR3 size: 16 residues. Germline CDR1 MNHEY, CDR2 SVGAGI. J was trimmed by 7 bases and V by 2 bases; bases with no gene match: 8. The CDR3 coding sequence is TGTGCCAGCAGTTACCGGGACAGGGTGGACGTCGGGGAGCTGTTTTTT. It translates to CASSYRDRVDVGELFF.

V usage is TRBV2 and J usage is TRBJ2-2; 7 bases fit TRBD1. V shed 6 bases, J shed 6 bases, and the junction held 4 bases outside the gene matches. The germline V gene encodes CDR1 SNHLY and CDR2 FYNNEI. The CDR3 spans 13 residues. As DNA, the CDR3 is TGTGCCAGCAGACAGGGGTCAGCCGGGGAGCTGTTTTTT. It translates to CASRQGSAGELFF.